The 8 T cell receptor beta chains below all came from one sample that was sequenced in a study of blood T cell repertoires in COVID-19. The assay was immunoSEQ multiplex PCR, and TCRdb's table has in-frame clones only and misses some. The sample has about 99,000 clones, 60% to 85% seen once. The sample consisted of peripheral blood. The receptors come from a woman aged 80 or over with active or convalescent COVID-19.

This chain uses TRBV28 with TRBJ2-1, with 9 bases that match TRBD2. CDR3 length: 13 residues. The J segment lost 12 bases and the V segment lost 8 bases, leaving 11 bases of the junction unmatched. CDR1 and CDR2 (germline): MDHEN, SYDVKM. CDR3 sequence (DNA): TGTGCCAGCGGCGGACTAGCGACCGGGGGGCAGTTCTTC. It yields the protein CASGGLATGGQFF. Full variable domain (rest looked up from reference TRBV28 and TRBJ2-1): DVKVTQSSRYLVKRTGEKVFLECVQDMDHENMFWYRQDPGLGLRLIYFSYDVKMKEKGDIPEGYSVSREKKERFSLILESASTNQTSMYLCASGGLATGGQFFGPGTRLTVL.

This rearrangement joins TRBV6-5 to TRBJ2-4, with D hard to call. CDR1 and CDR2 from the germline V gene are MNHEY and SVGAGI. The CDR3 has 12 amino acids. The germline V and J ends were trimmed by 9 bases and 3 bases, with 9 bases remaining between them. The CDR3 DNA reads as TGTGCCAGTTCAACAAGCAAAAACATTCAGTACTTC. Translated: CASSTSKNIQYF.

V usage is TRBV6-2 or TRBV6-3 and J usage is TRBJ1-2; TRBD1 might be the D (6 bases). The V and J ends lost 6 bases and 4 bases respectively, with 12 bases between them. CDR1 and CDR2 from the germline V gene are MNHEY and SVGEGT. CDR3 size: 13 residues. CDR3 nucleotides: TGTGCCAGCAGCTTAGGGGACATCTATGGCTACACCTTC. Translating it yields CASSLGDIYGYTF.

The chain carries TRBV18 and TRBJ2-3, with D possibly being TRBD2 (6 bases). The germline V gene has CDR1 KGHSH and CDR2 LQKENI. The CDR3 contains 17 residues. Trimming stripped 2 bases from V and 0 bases from J, with 15 bases between. CDR3 DNA: TGTGCCAGCTCACCAACCGGGACTTCCTTAAGCACAGATACGCAGTATTTT. Its translation is CASSPTGTSLSTDTQYF.

This clone has only one observation. This chain connects TRBV25-1 to TRBJ1-4; D may be TRBD1 (6 bases). Germline V gene data show CDR1 as MGHDK and CDR2 as SYGVNS. Deletions cut 4 bases from V and 4 bases from J, with 13 bases between. CDR3 length equals 15 residues. CDR3 DNA: TGTGCCAGCAGTGGGAACAGGGAAAATAATGAAAAACTGTTTTTT. This codes for CASSGNRENNEKLFF.

V and J are TRBV15 and TRBJ2-7; a weak D match, TRBD1 (5 bases). Germline CDR1 is LNHNV and CDR2 is YYDKDF (reference sequence). The CDR3 totals 13 residues. V lost 6 bases and J 2 bases, leaving 11 bases between the germline ends. Here the CDR3 reads CATRDTITYEQYF. In nucleotides, the CDR3 is TGTGCCACCAGGGACACTATTACCTACGAGCAGTACTTC.

The chain recombines TRBV27 with TRBJ2-1; D may be TRBD2 (6 bases). V lost 3 bases, J lost 3 bases, and 12 bases lay in between. Germline CDR1 and CDR2: MNHEY and SMNVEV (reference sequence). The CDR3 is made up of 15 amino acids. The CDR3 sequence is CASSFWRAHYNEQFF. CDR3 sequence (DNA): TGTGCCAGCAGTTTTTGGAGGGCCCACTACAATGAGCAGTTCTTC.

V usage is TRBV6-1 and J usage is TRBJ2-3, with 12 positions matching TRBD2. This CDR3 contains 16 residues. Germline V CDR1 and CDR2: MNHNS, SASEGT. With 1 base clipped from V and 7 bases from J, the junction kept 6 bases outside the gene matches. The CDR3 nucleotides read TGTGCCAGCAGTGAAGGGACTAGCGGGAAATTGTATACGCAGTATTTT. This translates into CASSEGTSGKLYTQYF.